This TCR beta chain appears in the sequencing data of a study of Graves' ophthalmopathy and Graves' hyperthyroidism. The CDR3 consists of 14 residues. Germline V gene data show CDR1 as SNHLY and CDR2 as FYNNEI. V dropped 5 bases and J dropped 3 bases, with 14 bases sitting between them. RNA transcripts yielded amplified TCR beta CDR3 regions. In the first round, RT-PCR was carried out with HTBI primers, and a multiplex PCR formed the second round. Each CDR3 protein is one row after TCRdb ran MiXCR on the multiplex PCR reads. The table shows 11,000 to 15,000 distinct CDR3 sequences, with 50% occurring only once. As concerns this clonotype: What it binds is not known.

Broader study findings: The majority of expanded thyroid clonotypes above 0.001 frequency also occurred in blood.

The TCR originated in a woman between 25 and 40 years old with Graves' ophthalmopathy. The sequenced material came from peripheral blood. The V and J genes are TRBV2 and TRBJ2-7; D unclear. CDR3 amino acids: CASSSSPLDYEQYF. Written as DNA, the CDR3 is TGTGCCAGCAGTTCCAGCCCCCTCGACTACGAGCAGTACTTC.